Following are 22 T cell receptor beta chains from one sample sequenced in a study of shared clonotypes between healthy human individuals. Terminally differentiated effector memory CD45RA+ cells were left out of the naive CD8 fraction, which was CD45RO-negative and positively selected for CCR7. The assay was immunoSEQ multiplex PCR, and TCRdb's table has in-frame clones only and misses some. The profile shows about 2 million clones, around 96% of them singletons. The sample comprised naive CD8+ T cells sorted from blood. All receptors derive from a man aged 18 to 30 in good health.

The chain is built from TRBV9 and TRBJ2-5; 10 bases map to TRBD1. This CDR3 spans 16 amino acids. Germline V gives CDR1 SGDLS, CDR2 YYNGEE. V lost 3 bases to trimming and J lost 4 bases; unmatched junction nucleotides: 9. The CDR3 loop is CASSELGQGNLETQYF. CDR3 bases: TGTGCCAGCAGCGAATTGGGACAGGGGAATTTAGAGACCCAGTACTTC. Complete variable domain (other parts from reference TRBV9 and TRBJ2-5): DSGVTQTPKHLITATGQRVTLRCSPRSGDLSVYWYQQSLDQGLQFLIQYYNGEERAKGNILERFSAQQFPDLHSELNLSSLELGDSALYFCASSELGQGNLETQYFGPGTRLLVL.

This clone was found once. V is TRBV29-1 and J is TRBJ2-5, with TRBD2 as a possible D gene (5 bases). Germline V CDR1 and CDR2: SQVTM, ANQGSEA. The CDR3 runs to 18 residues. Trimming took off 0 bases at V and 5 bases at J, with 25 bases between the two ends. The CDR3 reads CSVEDPQVGWERWETQYF. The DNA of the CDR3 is TGCAGCGTTGAAGATCCCCAGGTGGGGTGGGAGAGGTGGGAGACCCAGTACTTC.

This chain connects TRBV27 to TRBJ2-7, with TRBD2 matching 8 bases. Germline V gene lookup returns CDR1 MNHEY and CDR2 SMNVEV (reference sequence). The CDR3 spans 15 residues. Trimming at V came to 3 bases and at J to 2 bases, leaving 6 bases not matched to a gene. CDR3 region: CASSFQLAETYEQYF. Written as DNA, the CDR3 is TGTGCCAGCAGTTTCCAACTAGCGGAAACCTACGAGCAGTACTTC.

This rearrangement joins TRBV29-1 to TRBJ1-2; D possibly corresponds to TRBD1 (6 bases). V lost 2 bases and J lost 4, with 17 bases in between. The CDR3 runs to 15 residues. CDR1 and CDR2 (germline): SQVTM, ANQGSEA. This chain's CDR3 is CSVEHVGRGGYGYTF. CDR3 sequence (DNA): TGCAGCGTTGAACATGTGGGCAGGGGCGGCTATGGCTACACCTTC.

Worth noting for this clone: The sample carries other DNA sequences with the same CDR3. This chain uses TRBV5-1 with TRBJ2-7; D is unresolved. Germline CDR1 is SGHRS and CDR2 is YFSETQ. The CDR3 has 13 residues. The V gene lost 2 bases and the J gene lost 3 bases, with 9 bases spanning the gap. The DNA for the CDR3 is TGCGCCAGCAGCTTTGGGATAGGCTACGAGCAGTACTTC. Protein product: CASSFGIGYEQYF. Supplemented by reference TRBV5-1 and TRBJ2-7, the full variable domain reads KAGVTQTPRYLIKTRGQQVTLSCSPISGHRSVSWYQQTPGQGLQFLFEYFSETQRNKGNFPGRFSGRQFSNSRSEMNVSTLELGDSALYLCASSFGIGYEQYFGPGTRLTVT.

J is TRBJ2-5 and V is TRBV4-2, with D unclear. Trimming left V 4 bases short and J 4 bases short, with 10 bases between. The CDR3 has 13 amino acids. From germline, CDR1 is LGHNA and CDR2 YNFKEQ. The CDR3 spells CASSPPGVETQYF. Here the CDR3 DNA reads TGTGCCAGCAGCCCACCTGGCGTAGAGACCCAGTACTTC.

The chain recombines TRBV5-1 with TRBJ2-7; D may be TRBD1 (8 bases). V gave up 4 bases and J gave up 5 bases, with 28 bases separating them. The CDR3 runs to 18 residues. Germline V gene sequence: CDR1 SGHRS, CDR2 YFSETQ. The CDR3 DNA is TGCGCCAGCAGCCCCGGGACAGGAGAGGGAGGGCCGCGCCACGAGCAGTACTTC. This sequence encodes CASSPGTGEGGPRHEQYF.

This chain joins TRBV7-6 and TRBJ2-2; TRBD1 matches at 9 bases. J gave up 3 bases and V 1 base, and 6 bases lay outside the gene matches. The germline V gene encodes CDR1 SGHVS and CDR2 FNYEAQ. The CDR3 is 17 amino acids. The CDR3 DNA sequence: TGTGCCAGCAGCTTAGTCCACAGGGGGCGCGACACCGGGGAGCTGTTTTTT. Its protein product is CASSLVHRGRDTGELFF.

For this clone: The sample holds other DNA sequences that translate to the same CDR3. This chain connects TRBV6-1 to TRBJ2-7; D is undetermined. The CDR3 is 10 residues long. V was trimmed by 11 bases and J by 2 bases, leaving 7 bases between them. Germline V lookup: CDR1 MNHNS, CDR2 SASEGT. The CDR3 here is CASGAYEQYF. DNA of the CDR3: TGTGCCTCTGGGGCCTACGAGCAGTACTTC.

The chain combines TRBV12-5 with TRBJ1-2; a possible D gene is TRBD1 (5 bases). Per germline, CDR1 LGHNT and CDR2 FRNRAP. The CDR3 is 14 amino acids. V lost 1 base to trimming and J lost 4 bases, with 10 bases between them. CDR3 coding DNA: TGTGCTAGTGGTTTGGGGGGGATAGGCTATGGCTACACCTTC. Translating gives CASGLGGIGYGYTF.

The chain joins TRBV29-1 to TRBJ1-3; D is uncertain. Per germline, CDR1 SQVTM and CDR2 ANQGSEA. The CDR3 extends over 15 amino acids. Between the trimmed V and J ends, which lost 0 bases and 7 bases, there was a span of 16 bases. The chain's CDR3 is CSVEDQEGPGNTIYF. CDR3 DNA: TGCAGCGTTGAAGATCAGGAGGGTCCAGGCAACACCATATATTTT.

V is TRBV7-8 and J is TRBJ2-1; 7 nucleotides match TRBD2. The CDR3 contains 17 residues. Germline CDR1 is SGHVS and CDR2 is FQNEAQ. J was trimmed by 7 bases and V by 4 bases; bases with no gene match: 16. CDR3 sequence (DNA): TGTGCCAGCAGCTCCCTTGGTGGGCGGGAGATAGTTAATGAGCAGTTCTTC. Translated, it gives CASSSLGGREIVNEQFF. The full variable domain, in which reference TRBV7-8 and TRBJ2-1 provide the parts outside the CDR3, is GAGVSQSPRYKVAKRGQDVALRCDPISGHVSLFWYQQALGQGPEFLTYFQNEAQLDKSGLPSDRFFAERPEGSVSTLKIQRTQQEDSAVYLCASSSLGGREIVNEQFFGPGTRLTVL.

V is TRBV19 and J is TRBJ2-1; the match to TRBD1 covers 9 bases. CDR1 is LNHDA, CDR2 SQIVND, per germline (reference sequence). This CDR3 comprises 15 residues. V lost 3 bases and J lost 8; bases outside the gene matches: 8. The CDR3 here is CASSINRGRGDEQFF. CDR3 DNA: TGTGCCAGTAGTATTAACAGGGGGCGCGGCGATGAGCAGTTCTTC.

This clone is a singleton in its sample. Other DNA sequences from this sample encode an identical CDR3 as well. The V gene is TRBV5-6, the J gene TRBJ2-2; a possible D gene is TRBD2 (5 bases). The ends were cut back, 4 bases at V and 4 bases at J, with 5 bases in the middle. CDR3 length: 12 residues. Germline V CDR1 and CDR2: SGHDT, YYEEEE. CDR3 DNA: TGTGCCAGCAGCGCGGGCACCGGGGAGCTGTTTTTT. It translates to CASSAGTGELFF.

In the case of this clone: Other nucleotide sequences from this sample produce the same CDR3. The CDR3 coding sequence is TGTGCCAGCAGTTTTGTTCCCGGGGAGCTGTTTTTT. It codes for CASSFVPGELFF. This chain links TRBV27 with TRBJ2-2; D remains unclear. The CDR3 extends over 12 amino acids. Looked up from germline, CDR1 is MNHEY and CDR2 is SMNVEV (reference sequence). V lost 3 bases, J lost 6 bases, and 5 bases lay in between.

Here the CDR3 reads CASSDKRGVVWDEQFF. The CDR3 nucleotides read TGTGCCAGCAGTGACAAGCGGGGGGTTGTCTGGGATGAGCAGTTCTTC. The genes are TRBV6-1 and TRBJ2-1; the match to TRBD2 covers 9 bases. The ends lost 3 bases at V and 8 bases at J; junction bases unmatched: 11. The CDR3 runs to 16 residues. Germline-derived CDR1 and CDR2 are MNHNS and SASEGT.

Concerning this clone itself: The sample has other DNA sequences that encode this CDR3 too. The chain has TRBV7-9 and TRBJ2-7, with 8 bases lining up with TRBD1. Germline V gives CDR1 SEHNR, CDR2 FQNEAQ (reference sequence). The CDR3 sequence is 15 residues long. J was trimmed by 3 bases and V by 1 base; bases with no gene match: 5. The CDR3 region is CASSLGQGARYEQYF. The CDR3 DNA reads TGTGCCAGCAGCTTAGGCCAGGGGGCGCGCTACGAGCAGTACTTC.

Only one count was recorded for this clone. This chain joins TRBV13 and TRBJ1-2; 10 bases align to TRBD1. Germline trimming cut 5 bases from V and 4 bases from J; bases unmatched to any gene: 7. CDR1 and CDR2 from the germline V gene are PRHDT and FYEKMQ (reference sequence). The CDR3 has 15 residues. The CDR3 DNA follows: TGTGCCAGCAGCAAGACAGGGGGCGCCGGCTATGGCTACACCTTC. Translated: CASSKTGGAGYGYTF.

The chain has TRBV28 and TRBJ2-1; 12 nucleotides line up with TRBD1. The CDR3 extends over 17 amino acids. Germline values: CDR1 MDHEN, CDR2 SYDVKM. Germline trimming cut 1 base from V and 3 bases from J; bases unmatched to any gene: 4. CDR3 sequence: CASSLSGTGGFYNEQFF. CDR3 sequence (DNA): TGTGCCAGCAGTTTATCCGGGACAGGGGGCTTCTACAATGAGCAGTTCTTC.

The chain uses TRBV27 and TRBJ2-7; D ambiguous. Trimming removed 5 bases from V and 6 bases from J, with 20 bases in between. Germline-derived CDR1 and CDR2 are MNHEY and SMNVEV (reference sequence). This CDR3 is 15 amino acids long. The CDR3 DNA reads TGTGCCAGCAGTCCATCCTATGGGGTAGTGGGCGAGCAGTACTTC. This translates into CASSPSYGVVGEQYF.

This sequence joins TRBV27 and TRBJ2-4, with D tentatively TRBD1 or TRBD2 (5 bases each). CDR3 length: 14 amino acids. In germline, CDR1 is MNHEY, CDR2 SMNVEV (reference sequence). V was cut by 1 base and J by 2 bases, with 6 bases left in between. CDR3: CASSLLGPKNIQYF. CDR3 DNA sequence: TGTGCCAGCAGTTTATTGGGACCCAAAAACATTCAGTACTTC.

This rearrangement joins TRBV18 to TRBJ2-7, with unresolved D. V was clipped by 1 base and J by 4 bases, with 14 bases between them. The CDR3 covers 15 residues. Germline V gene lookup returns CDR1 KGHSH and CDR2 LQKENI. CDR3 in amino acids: CASSPQDTGPYEQYF. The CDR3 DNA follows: TGTGCCAGCTCACCACAAGACACCGGACCATACGAGCAGTACTTC.